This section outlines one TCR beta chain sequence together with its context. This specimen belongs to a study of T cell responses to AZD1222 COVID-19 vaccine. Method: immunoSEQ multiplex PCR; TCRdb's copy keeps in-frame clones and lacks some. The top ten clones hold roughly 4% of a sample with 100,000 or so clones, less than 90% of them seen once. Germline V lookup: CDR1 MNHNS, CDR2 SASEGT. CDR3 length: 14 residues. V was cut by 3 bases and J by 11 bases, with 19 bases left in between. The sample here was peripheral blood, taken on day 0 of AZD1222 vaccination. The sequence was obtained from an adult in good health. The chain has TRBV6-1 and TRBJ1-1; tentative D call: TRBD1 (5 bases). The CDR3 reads CASSDLAGLREAFF. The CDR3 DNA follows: TGTGCCAGCAGTGATTTGGCGGGACTCAGGGAGGCTTTCTTT.